The entry below describes one TCR beta chain. The V end was cut by 5 bases, the J end by 6 bases, with 11 bases between. Germline V CDR1 and CDR2: SGHTA, FQGTGA. CDR3 length: 14 residues. MiXCR was run by TCRdb on the 5' RACE reads, yielding one entry per CDR3 protein. The table records 100,000 to 150,000 distinct CDR3 sequences, roughly 6.6% of them present only once. This sample is part of a study of CD8 T cells in ankylosing spondylitis. This receptor was obtained from a male donor with ankylosing spondylitis or in good health (not recorded which). The specimen sequenced was blood, either unsorted or a sorted T cell fraction (not recorded which). This rearrangement joins TRBV7-3 to TRBJ1-6, with D perhaps TRBD1 (6 bases). The CDR3 nucleotides are TGTGCCAGCAGCCACGGACAGACTAATTCACCCCTCCACTTT. It specifies CASSHGQTNSPLHF.